This T cell receptor (beta chain) was captured by sequencing in a study of OX40 agonist ivuxolimab in advanced cancers. Across the study: A history of anti-PD-1, anti-PD-L1 or anti-CTLA-4 therapy was acceptable, and about 40% had some. The study, taken as a whole, reports: Specificity for antigen went undetermined in the expanded peripheral T cells. Nonresponders included some who also had low normalized T-cell clonal expansion.

The table came from immunoSEQ multiplex PCR; TCRdb's copy has only in-frame clones and leaves some out. The repertoire holds about 150,000 clones, 94% seen once, with around 0.31% in the top ten. The germline V and J ends were trimmed by 4 bases and 5 bases, with 18 bases remaining between them. The CDR3 is 15 amino acids. From germline, CDR1 is WNHNN and CDR2 SYGVQD (reference sequence). As for this clone: Its antigen is as yet unknown.

The starting material was CD4+ or CD8+ T cells sorted from blood, obtained in a trial of the OX40 agonist ivuxolimab. V usage is TRBV10-1 and J usage is TRBJ2-7; D assignment may be TRBD1 or TRBD2 (6 bases each). This TCR was sampled from an adult with an advanced solid tumor such as melanoma, head and neck, liver or kidney cancer. This CDR3 is CASSGGGGLGNEQYF. The CDR3 DNA is TGCGCCAGCAGTGGAGGTGGGGGGCTTGGGAACGAGCAGTACTTC.